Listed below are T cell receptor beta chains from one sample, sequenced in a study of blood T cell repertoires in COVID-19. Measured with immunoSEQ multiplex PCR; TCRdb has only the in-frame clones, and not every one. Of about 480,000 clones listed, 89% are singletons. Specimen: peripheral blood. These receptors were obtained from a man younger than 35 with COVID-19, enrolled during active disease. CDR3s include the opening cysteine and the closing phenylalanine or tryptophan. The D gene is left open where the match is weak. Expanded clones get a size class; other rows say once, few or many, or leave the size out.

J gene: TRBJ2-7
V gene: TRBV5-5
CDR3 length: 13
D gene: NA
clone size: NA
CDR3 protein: CASRPGGTYEQYF
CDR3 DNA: TGTGCCAGCAGACCCGGAGGGACCTACGAGCAGTACTTC

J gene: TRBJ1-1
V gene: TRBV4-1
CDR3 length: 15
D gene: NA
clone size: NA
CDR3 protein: CASSQDSLSGTEAFF
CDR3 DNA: TGCGCCAGCAGCCAAGATTCCCTGTCAGGGACTGAAGCTTTCTTT

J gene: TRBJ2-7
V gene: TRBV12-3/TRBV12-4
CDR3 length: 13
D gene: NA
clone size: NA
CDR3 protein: CASRGHPTYEQYF
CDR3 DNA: TGTGCCAGCAGAGGACACCCTACCTACGAGCAGTACTTC

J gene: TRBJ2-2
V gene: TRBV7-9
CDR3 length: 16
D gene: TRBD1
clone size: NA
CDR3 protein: CASTRDRGPDTGELFF
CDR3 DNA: TGTGCCAGCACCCGGGACAGGGGGCCGGACACCGGGGAGCTGTTTTTT

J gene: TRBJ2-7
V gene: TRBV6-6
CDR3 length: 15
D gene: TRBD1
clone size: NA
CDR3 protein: CASRGGQGVSYEQYF
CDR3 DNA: TGTGCCAGCAGGGGAGGACAGGGTGTATCCTACGAGCAGTACTTC

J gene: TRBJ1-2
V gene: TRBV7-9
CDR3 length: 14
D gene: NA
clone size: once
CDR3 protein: CASSLGVSGYGYTF
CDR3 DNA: TGTGCCAGCAGCTTAGGTGTTTCGGGCTATGGCTACACCTTC

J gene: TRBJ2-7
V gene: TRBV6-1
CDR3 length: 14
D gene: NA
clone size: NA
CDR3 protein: CASSEGDTTYEQYF
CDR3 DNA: TGTGCCAGCAGTGAAGGGGACACAACCTACGAGCAGTACTTC

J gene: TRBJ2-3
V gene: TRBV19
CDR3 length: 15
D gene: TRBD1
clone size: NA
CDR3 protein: CASSGPRQGSDTQYF
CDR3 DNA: TGTGCCAGTAGTGGGCCGAGACAGGGTTCAGATACGCAGTATTTT

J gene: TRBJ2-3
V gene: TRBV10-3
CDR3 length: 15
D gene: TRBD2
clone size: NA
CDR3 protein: CAISEGGVYTDTQYF
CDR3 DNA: TGTGCCATCAGTGAGGGGGGGGTCTACACAGATACGCAGTATTTT

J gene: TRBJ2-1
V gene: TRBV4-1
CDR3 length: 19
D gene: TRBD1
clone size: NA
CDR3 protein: CASSPGALRTGRTSNEQFF
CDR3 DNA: TGCGCCAGCAGCCCCGGAGCCCTTAGGACAGGGAGGACTTCGAATGAGCAGTTCTTC

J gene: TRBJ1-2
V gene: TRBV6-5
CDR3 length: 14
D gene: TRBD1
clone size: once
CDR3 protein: CASRGTGRTYGYTF
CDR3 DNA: TGTGCCAGCAGGGGGACAGGACGAACGTATGGCTACACCTTC

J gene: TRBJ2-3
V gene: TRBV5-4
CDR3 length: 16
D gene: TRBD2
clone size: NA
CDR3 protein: CASSVGTSGATDTQYF
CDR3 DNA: TGTGCCAGCAGCGTAGGGACTAGCGGGGCAACAGATACGCAGTATTTT

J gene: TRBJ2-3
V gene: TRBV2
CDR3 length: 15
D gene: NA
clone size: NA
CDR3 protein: CASSELVVPTDTQYF
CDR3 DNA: TGTGCCAGCAGTGAATTAGTGGTACCCACAGATACGCAGTATTTT

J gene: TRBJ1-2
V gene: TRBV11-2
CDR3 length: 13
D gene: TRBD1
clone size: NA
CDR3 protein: CASSLGQNYGYTF
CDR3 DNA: TGTGCCAGCAGCCTGGGACAGAACTATGGCTACACCTTC

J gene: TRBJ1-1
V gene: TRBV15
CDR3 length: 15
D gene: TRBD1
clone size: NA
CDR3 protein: CATSRDYGTEISAFF
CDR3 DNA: TGTGCCACCAGCAGAGATTATGGGACAGAAATTTCGGCTTTCTTT

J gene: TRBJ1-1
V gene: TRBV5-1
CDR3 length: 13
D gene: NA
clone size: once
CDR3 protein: CASRVTGNTEAFF
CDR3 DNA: TGCGCCAGCAGGGTAACAGGGAACACTGAAGCTTTCTTT

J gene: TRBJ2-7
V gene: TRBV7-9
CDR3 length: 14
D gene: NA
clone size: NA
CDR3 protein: CASSPQGGNYEQYF
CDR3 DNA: TGTGCCAGCAGCCCCCAGGGCGGGAACTACGAGCAGTACTTC

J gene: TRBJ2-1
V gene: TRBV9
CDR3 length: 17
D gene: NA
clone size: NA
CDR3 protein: CASSVDSGLSSYNEQFF
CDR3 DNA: TGTGCCAGCAGCGTAGATAGCGGACTGAGCTCCTACAATGAGCAGTTCTTC

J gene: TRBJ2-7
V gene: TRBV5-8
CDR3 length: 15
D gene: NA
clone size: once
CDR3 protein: CASSLGGDPSYEQYF
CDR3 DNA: TGTGCCAGCAGCTTGGGAGGCGATCCCTCCTACGAGCAGTACTTC

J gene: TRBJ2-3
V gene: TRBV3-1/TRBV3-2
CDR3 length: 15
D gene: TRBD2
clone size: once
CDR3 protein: CASSPSTSPADTQYF
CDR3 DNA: TGTGCCAGCAGCCCTTCGACTAGCCCGGCAGATACGCAGTATTTT

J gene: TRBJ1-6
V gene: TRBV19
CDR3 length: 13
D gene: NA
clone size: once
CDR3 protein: CASSDTYNSPLHF
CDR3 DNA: TGTGCCAGTAGTGACACTTATAATTCACCCCTCCACTTT

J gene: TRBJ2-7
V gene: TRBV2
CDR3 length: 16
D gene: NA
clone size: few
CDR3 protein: CASSDNKGNRINEQYF
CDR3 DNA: TGTGCCAGCAGTGATAATAAGGGGAACCGTATAAACGAGCAGTACTTC